This T cell receptor (beta chain) comes out of a study of shared clonotypes between healthy human individuals. Comment on this clone: The antigen is unknown.

From germline, CDR1 is MDHEN and CDR2 SYDVKM. The trim removed 8 bases at V and 7 bases at J, leaving 12 bases unmatched. This CDR3 contains 14 residues. The naive CD8 fraction comprised CD45RO-negative cells positively selected for CCR7 and excluded terminally differentiated effector memory CD45RA+ cells. Assay used: immunoSEQ multiplex PCR; TCRdb lists only in-frame clones, some missing. Of some 2 million clones in the sample, roughly 95% were seen once. Broader study findings: Depth of sequencing was expected to influence donor clonotype sharing.

This receptor was identified in a man younger than 35 in good health. The sequenced sample was naive CD8+ T cells sorted from blood. The chain combines TRBV28 with TRBJ2-7, with 9 bases aligning to TRBD1. As DNA, the CDR3 is TGTGCCAGCGCTCTATTGGACAGGGGTATTGAGCAGTACTTC. Protein sequence: CASALLDRGIEQYF.